This T cell receptor beta chain came from a study (dated by TCRdb to about 2016). Libraries were built with RT-PCR. Sequenced using an Illumina MiSeq. The raw public data were reprocessed by TCRdb itself: fastp quality trimming at Q25, MiXCR clonotype calling, in-frame beta chains only. CDR3 protein sequences are deduplicated, and each keeps its most common genes and DNA. This sample holds about 680,000 distinct CDR3 sequences; around 14% were observed only once. 3.6% of the sample goes to the ten largest clones. Ends trimmed: V by 7 bases, J by 10 bases; bases unmatched to a gene: 9. From the cysteine up to the phenylalanine, the CDR3 has a length of 12 residues. Here the CDR3 DNA is all that survives: 36 bases in frame from base 1. Via the germline V gene, CDR1 is SQVTM and CDR2 ANQGSEA. This clonotype was detected many times. The clone's antigen remains unknown. There are no base qualities to consult, and no much larger clone falls within one base.

The sample was memory CD4+ T cells from blood. The sequence was collected from a female donor in good health, serving as a healthy control. Here the chain combines TRBV29-1 and TRBJ2-1, with TRBD1 matching 8 junction bases. CDR3 sequence: CSATPDRGEQFF. In nucleotide form, the sequence is TGCAGCGCTACGCCTGACAGGGGCGAGCAGTTCTTC.